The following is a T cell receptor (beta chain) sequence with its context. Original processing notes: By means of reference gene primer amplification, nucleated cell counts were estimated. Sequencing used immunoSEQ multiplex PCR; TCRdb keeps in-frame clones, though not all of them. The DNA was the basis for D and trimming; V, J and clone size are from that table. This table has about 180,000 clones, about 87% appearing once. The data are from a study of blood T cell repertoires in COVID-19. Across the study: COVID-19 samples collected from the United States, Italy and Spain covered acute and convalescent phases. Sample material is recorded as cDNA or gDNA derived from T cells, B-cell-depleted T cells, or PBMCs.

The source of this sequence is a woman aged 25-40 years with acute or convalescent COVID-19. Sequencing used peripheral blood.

CDR3 sequence (DNA): TGTGCCACCAGCGCCCGGGGTCAAGAGACCCAGTACTTC. Translating gives CATSARGQETQYF. This rearrangement joins TRBV15 to TRBJ2-5, with D perhaps TRBD2 (5 bases). This CDR3 comprises 13 residues. The V gene's germline CDR1 is LNHNV and CDR2 YYDKDF (reference sequence). Trimming took 5 bases from V and 2 from J, leaving 9 bases between them.